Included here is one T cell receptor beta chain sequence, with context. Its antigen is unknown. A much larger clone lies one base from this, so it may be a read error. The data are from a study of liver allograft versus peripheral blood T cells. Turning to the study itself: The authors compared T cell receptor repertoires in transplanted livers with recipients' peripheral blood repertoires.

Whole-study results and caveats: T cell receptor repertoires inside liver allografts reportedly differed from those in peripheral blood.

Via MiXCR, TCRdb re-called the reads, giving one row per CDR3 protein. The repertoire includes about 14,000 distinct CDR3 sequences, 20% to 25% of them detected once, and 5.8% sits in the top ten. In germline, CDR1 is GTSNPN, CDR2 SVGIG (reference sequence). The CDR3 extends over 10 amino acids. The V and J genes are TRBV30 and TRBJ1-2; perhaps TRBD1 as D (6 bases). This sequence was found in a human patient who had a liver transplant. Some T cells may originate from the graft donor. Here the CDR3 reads CASRRGGYTF. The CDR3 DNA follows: TGTGCTTCCCGCAGGGGTGGCTACACCTTC.